One sample yielded the 27 T cell receptor beta chains listed below, sequenced in a study of neurological immune-mediated disorders. TCRdb itself ran the 5' RACE reads through MiXCR, one entry per CDR3 protein. The repertoire holds 55,000 or so distinct CDR3 sequences, with over 3.5% as singletons. Sequences were obtained from CD4+ T cells from blood. The receptors shown here come from a woman aged 40 to 50 with multiple sclerosis.

This clonotype has at least ten counts. The chain recombines TRBV7-2 with TRBJ2-2; possible D gene TRBD1, 6 bases. The germline V gene has CDR1 SGHTA and CDR2 FQGNSA. The CDR3 covers 14 residues. Trimming shortened V by 1 base and J by 6 bases, and 9 bases separated the two germline ends. The CDR3 loop reads CASSLGGQAGELFF. The DNA for the CDR3 is TGTGCCAGCAGCTTAGGGGGGCAGGCCGGGGAGCTGTTTTTT.

For this clonotype: This may be a read error: a much more frequent sequence differs by one nucleotide. V and J are TRBV4-1 and TRBJ1-4; D ambiguous. CDR3 length: 16 amino acids. The V and J ends lost 0 bases and 3 bases respectively, with 11 bases between them. Germline lookup yields CDR1 MGHRA and CDR2 YSYEKL. CDR3 loop: CASSQDWSSPNEKLFF. The CDR3 DNA sequence: TGCGCCAGCAGCCAAGATTGGTCCTCTCCTAATGAAAAACTGTTTTTT.

This clonotype was counted at least ten times. The CDR3 is CASSFPDIASEAFF. CDR3 DNA: TGCGCCAGCAGCTTCCCGGACATCGCTTCTGAAGCTTTCTTT. J is TRBJ1-1 and V is TRBV5-1, with D possibly TRBD1 on 5 matching bases. The CDR3 extends over 14 amino acids. V dropped 2 bases and J dropped 6 bases, with 14 bases sitting between them. CDR1 is SGHRS, CDR2 YFSETQ, per germline.

This clonotype was counted many times. The J gene is TRBJ2-3, the V gene TRBV9; 9 positions agree with TRBD2. After removal of 0 bases from V and 0 bases from J, the junction contained 14 bases not matched to a gene. Per germline, CDR1 SGDLS and CDR2 YYNGEE. CDR3 length: 20 amino acids. This CDR3 is CASSVGWGSSGGTSTDTQYF. As DNA, the CDR3 is TGTGCCAGCAGCGTAGGCTGGGGGAGTAGCGGGGGAACTAGCACAGATACGCAGTATTTT.

The rearrangement uses TRBV18 and TRBJ1-2, with D possibly TRBD1 on 5 matching bases. Looked up from germline, CDR1 is KGHSH and CDR2 is LQKENI. The CDR3 consists of 13 residues. V lost 3 bases and J lost 7, with 12 bases in between. CDR3 in amino acids: CASSPDQGPGYTF. CDR3 coding DNA: TGTGCCAGCTCACCTGACCAGGGACCTGGCTACACCTTC.

This clonotype was found many times. The chain links TRBV4-2 to TRBJ1-3, with 9 bases fitting TRBD1. This CDR3 has 17 amino acids. CDR1 is LGHNA and CDR2 is YNFKEQ in the germline V gene. Losses at the gene ends were 4 bases for V and 1 base for J; bases not matched to a gene: 8. The CDR3 spells CASSRWTGEASGNTIYF. The CDR3 nucleotides are TGTGCCAGCAGCCGATGGACAGGGGAAGCGTCTGGAAACACCATATATTTT.

This clonotype was found many times. The V call is TRBV5-1, the J call TRBJ1-2; 8 positions agree with TRBD1. From germline, CDR1 is SGHRS and CDR2 YFSETQ. CDR3 length: 15 amino acids. V was pared by 2 bases and J by 4 bases, with 7 bases of the junction left unmatched. In DNA, the CDR3 is TGCGCCAGCAGCTTCTCAGGGGGCGCTTTCTATGGCTACACCTTC. This codes for CASSFSGGAFYGYTF.

This clonotype came up many times. The V and J genes are TRBV3-1 and TRBJ1-6; D perhaps matches TRBD1 (5 bases). Germline V gene data show CDR1 as LGHDT and CDR2 as YNNKEL (reference sequence). The CDR3 is made up of 14 amino acids. Trimming shortened V by 5 bases and J by 10 bases, and 15 bases separated the two germline ends. The CDR3, as DNA: TGTGCCAGCAGCTTCCAGGGAGCCAAATCACCCCTCCACTTT. It encodes CASSFQGAKSPLHF.

This clonotype was found many times. The gene calls are TRBV5-1 and TRBJ1-5; no clear D. CDR3 length: 14 residues. V dropped 3 bases and J dropped 7 bases, with 14 bases sitting between them. Per germline, CDR1 SGHRS and CDR2 YFSETQ. The CDR3, as DNA: TGCGCCAGCAGCTCGCCGGGAGGTTACCAGCCCCAGCATTTT. This gives the protein CASSSPGGYQPQHF.

This clonotype has a count of ten or more. This chain uses TRBV5-1 with TRBJ2-7, with 11 bases that match TRBD1. Germline lookup yields CDR1 SGHRS and CDR2 YFSETQ. The CDR3 runs 15 residues. V gave up 2 bases and J gave up 1 base; unmatched junction bases: 2. The CDR3 bases are TGCGCCAGCAGCTTCAGGGACAGGGGGTCCTACGAGCAGTACTTC. Amino acid sequence: CASSFRDRGSYEQYF. The full variable domain, in which reference TRBV5-1 and TRBJ2-7 provide the parts outside the CDR3, is KAGVTQTPRYLIKTRGQQVTLSCSPISGHRSVSWYQQTPGQGLQFLFEYFSETQRNKGNFPGRFSGRQFSNSRSEMNVSTLELGDSALYLCASSFRDRGSYEQYFGPGTRLTVT.

This clonotype was seen repeatedly, ten times or more. CDR3 coding DNA: TGTGCCAGCAGTCCGTGGACAGGGGGGTGGAACACTGAAGCTTTCTTT. Amino acid sequence: CASSPWTGGWNTEAFF. The J gene is TRBJ1-1, the V gene TRBV6-2 or TRBV6-3; the match to TRBD1 covers 10 bases. V gave up 5 bases and J gave up 1 base; unmatched junction bases: 7. CDR3 length: 16 amino acids. CDR1 MNHEY and CDR2 SVGEGT come from the germline V gene.

With regard to this clonotype: This clone may be a read error of a much larger clone one base away. V is TRBV18 and J is TRBJ2-5; TRBD2 is a possible D gene (5 bases). Germline values: CDR1 KGHSH, CDR2 LQKENI. The CDR3 has 15 residues. With 0 bases removed from V and 3 bases from J, the gap between germline ends came to 11 bases. The CDR3 spells CASSPPEVRKETQYF. CDR3 in DNA: TGTGCCAGCTCACCACCGGAGGTCAGAAAAGAGACCCAGTACTTC.

This clonotype has a count of ten or more. The chain combines TRBV5-1 with TRBJ2-5, with TRBD2 identical over 8 bases. CDR3 length: 15 residues. The V segment lost 4 bases and the J segment 2 bases; nucleotides outside the gene matches: 7. Looked up from germline, CDR1 is SGHRS and CDR2 is YFSETQ. The CDR3 loop reads CASSRKLAGQETQYF. The CDR3 DNA reads TGCGCCAGCAGCCGGAAGTTAGCGGGGCAAGAGACCCAGTACTTC.

This clonotype was picked up many times. This rearrangement joins TRBV7-2 to TRBJ2-7; D is perhaps TRBD2 (6 bases). From germline, CDR1 is SGHTA and CDR2 FQGNSA. The CDR3 runs 15 residues. V was pared by 1 base and J by 3 bases, with 13 bases between. The CDR3 is CASSLVSGQSYEQYF. As DNA, the CDR3 is TGTGCCAGCAGCTTAGTCAGCGGGCAGAGCTACGAGCAGTACTTC. The complete variable domain, with remaining parts taken from reference TRBV7-2 and TRBJ2-7, reads GAGVSQSPSNKVTEKGKDVELRCDPISGHTALYWYRQSLGQGLEFLIYFQGNSAPDKSGLPSDRFSAERTGGSVSTLTIQRTQQEDSAVYLCASSLVSGQSYEQYFGPGTRLTVT.

This clonotype came up many times. The chain joins TRBV15 to TRBJ1-5, with TRBD1 matching over 9 bases. V was clipped by 5 bases and J by 7 bases; unmatched bases: 9. The CDR3 covers 15 residues. Germline V gives CDR1 LNHNV, CDR2 YYDKDF (reference sequence). The CDR3 DNA follows: TGTGCCACCAGCGCCGGAACAGGGGGCTTGCAGCCCCAGCATTTT. Translated, it gives CATSAGTGGLQPQHF.

This clonotype was picked up many times. V gene TRBV5-1 combines with J gene TRBJ1-1; D is possibly TRBD1 (5 bases). The V gene's germline CDR1 is SGHRS and CDR2 YFSETQ. V was cut by 0 bases and J by 0 bases, with 12 bases left in between. CDR3 length: 16 residues. CDR3 amino acids: CASSLAGGRMNTEAFF. Written as DNA, the CDR3 is TGCGCCAGCAGCTTGGCGGGGGGTAGAATGAACACTGAAGCTTTCTTT.

This clonotype was observed at least ten times. Since a much larger clone is just one base distant, this may be a read error. The chain links TRBV3-1 to TRBJ1-6; TRBD1 matches at 7 bases. Germline CDR1 and CDR2: LGHDT and YNNKEL (reference sequence). This CDR3 has 15 residues. The CDR3 DNA reads TGTGCCAACAGCCCACGTAGGGGGCCTAATTCACCCCTCCACTTT. Protein: CANSPRRGPNSPLHF.

At least ten counts were recorded for this clonotype. The rearrangement uses TRBV5-1 and TRBJ2-7; a weak D match, TRBD2 (6 bases). The CDR3 is 15 amino acids. Trimming stripped 5 bases from V and 6 bases from J, with 21 bases between. Germline V gives CDR1 SGHRS, CDR2 YFSETQ. The CDR3 here is CASRRGSQGGGEQYF. CDR3 nucleotides: TGCGCCAGCAGGAGGGGCAGCCAGGGAGGAGGCGAGCAGTACTTC.

This clonotype was observed many times. The chain combines TRBV5-5 with TRBJ2-1; D gene ambiguous. This CDR3 has 12 residues. Per germline, CDR1 SGHKS and CDR2 YYEKEE (reference sequence). V shed 4 bases and J shed 7 bases, with 9 bases lying between them. CDR3 nucleotides: TGTGCCAGCAGCCCGTTGAATAATGAGCAGTTCTTC. This gives the protein CASSPLNNEQFF.

The J gene is TRBJ1-6, the V gene TRBV2; D uncertain. V lost 6 bases and J lost 10, with 13 bases in between. The CDR3 contains 13 residues. CDR1 is SNHLY, CDR2 FYNNEI, per germline. The DNA for the CDR3 is TGTGCCAGCAGCGAAACGGGAGCGTCACCCCTCCACTTT. This sequence encodes CASSETGASPLHF.

This clonotype was observed many times. This rearrangement joins TRBV5-6 to TRBJ2-7; TRBD1 is a possible D gene (5 bases). V was cut by 7 bases and J by 4 bases, with 12 bases left in between. The CDR3 covers 12 residues. Germline V gives CDR1 SGHDT, CDR2 YYEEEE. As DNA, the CDR3 is TGTGCCAGCGAGAAGGGGTTGTACGAGCAGTACTTC. It yields the protein CASEKGLYEQYF.

The count of this clonotype is one. This may arise from a read error, as a much more abundant clone is one base away. The V and J genes are TRBV5-1 and TRBJ2-2; D may be TRBD2 (5 bases). The CDR3 runs 16 residues. The germline V gene encodes CDR1 SGHRS and CDR2 YFSETQ. The CDR3 reads CASSFVLARNTGEPFF. DNA of the CDR3: TGCGCCAGCAGCTTTGTCCTAGCAAGGAACACCGGGGAGCCGTTTTTT.

This clonotype was found many times. The CDR3 loop is CSAGITRNTEAFF. For the CDR3, the DNA is TGCAGTGCAGGGATTACACGGAACACTGAAGCTTTCTTT. This chain uses TRBV20-1 with TRBJ1-1; D is ambiguous. The V gene's germline CDR1 is DFQATT and CDR2 SNEGSKA (reference sequence). The CDR3 is made up of 13 amino acids. V dropped 6 bases and J dropped 1 base, with 12 bases sitting between them.

There are many counts of this clonotype. The chain employs TRBV5-5 and TRBJ1-5; D remains ambiguous. This CDR3 has 16 residues. Germline values: CDR1 SGHKS, CDR2 YYEKEE (reference sequence). Trimming removed 4 bases from V and 1 base from J, with 15 bases in between. This CDR3 reads CASSNSGVMSNQPQHF. CDR3 in DNA: TGTGCCAGCAGCAACTCCGGGGTGATGAGCAATCAGCCCCAGCATTTT.

This clonotype was observed at least ten times. This rearrangement joins TRBV20-1 to TRBJ1-2, with D maybe TRBD1 (5 bases). Trimming took 1 base from V and 4 from J, leaving 16 bases between them. From germline, CDR1 is DFQATT and CDR2 SNEGSKA (reference sequence). This CDR3 is built from 15 residues. The CDR3 loop is CSARGGPGRTYGYTF. CDR3 DNA: TGCAGTGCTAGAGGAGGGCCAGGGAGGACCTATGGCTACACCTTC.

V and J are TRBV11-2 and TRBJ2-1; D gene ambiguous. The germline gives CDR1 SGHAT, CDR2 FQNNGV. The CDR3 is made up of 13 amino acids. With 5 bases removed from V and 5 bases from J, the gap between germline ends came to 10 bases. The CDR3 region is CASSPRTDNEQFF. The CDR3, as DNA: TGTGCCAGCAGCCCCAGAACCGACAATGAGCAGTTCTTC.

Ten or more counts support this clonotype. The chain joins TRBV5-1 to TRBJ1-1, with TRBD1 as a possible D gene (5 bases). The CDR3 extends over 16 amino acids. CDR1 is SGHRS and CDR2 is YFSETQ in the germline V gene. V gave up 0 bases and J gave up 4 bases, with 16 bases separating them. CDR3 coding DNA: TGCGCCAGCAGCTTGGCCGGTGACCTGGGGGTCACTGAAGCTTTCTTT. This translates into CASSLAGDLGVTEAFF.